This T cell receptor (beta chain) was recorded in a study of T cells in Graves' hyperthyroidism and ophthalmopathy. General study results and limits: Model predictions of ophthalmopathy came a median 6.5 months before onset. By a 13 V-J model, ophthalmopathy was set apart from stable hyperthyroidism.

On this clonotype: Antigen: not known.

V dropped 4 bases and J dropped 4 bases, with 14 bases sitting between them. Germline CDR1 is SGHRS and CDR2 is YFSETQ. The CDR3 contains 14 residues. Uncontrolled infection, other autoimmune disease, pregnancy or lactation disqualified patients from enrolment. There were TCR beta CDR3 regions amplified from RNA transcripts. A first-round RT-PCR of the TCR CDR3 used the HTBI primer set. TCRdb ran MiXCR on the multiplex PCR reads and lists one entry per CDR3 protein. The repertoire holds roughly 500,000 distinct CDR3 sequences, with about 45% as singletons. This clonotype was obtained from an adult woman with Graves' disease, either hyperthyroidism or ophthalmopathy (not recorded which). Sequenced sample: peripheral blood or thyroid tissue (not recorded which). V usage is TRBV5-1 and J usage is TRBJ1-1, with D uncertain. CDR3 loop: CASSHGITATEAFF. For the CDR3, the DNA is TGCGCCAGCAGCCACGGGATCACGGCCACTGAAGCTTTCTTT.